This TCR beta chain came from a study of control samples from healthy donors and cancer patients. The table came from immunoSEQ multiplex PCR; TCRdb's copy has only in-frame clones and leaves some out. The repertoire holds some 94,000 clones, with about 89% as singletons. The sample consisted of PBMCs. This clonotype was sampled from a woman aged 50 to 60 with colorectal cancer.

The CDR3 nucleotides are TGTGCCAGCAGCCAAAAGCTAGGGAAGGACACCGGGGAGCTGTTTTTT. Translating it yields CASSQKLGKDTGELFF. The gene calls are TRBV3-1 (or the pseudogene TRBV3-2) and TRBJ2-2; D is unclear. This CDR3 has 16 residues. Germline CDR1 reads LGHDT; CDR2 reads YNNKEL (reference sequence). V was pared by 2 bases and J by 3 bases, with 13 bases between.